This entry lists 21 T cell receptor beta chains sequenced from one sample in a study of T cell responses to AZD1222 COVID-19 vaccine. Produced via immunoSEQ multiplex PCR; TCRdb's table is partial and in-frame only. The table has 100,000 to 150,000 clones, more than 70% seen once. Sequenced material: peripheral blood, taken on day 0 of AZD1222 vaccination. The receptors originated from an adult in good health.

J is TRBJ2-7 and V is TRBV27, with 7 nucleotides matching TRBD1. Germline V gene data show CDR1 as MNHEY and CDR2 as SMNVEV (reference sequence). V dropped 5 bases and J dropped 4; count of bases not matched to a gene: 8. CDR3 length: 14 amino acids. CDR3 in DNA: TGTGCCAGCAGTAAGGCCGACAGGGCTTACGAGCAGTACTTC. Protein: CASSKADRAYEQYF.

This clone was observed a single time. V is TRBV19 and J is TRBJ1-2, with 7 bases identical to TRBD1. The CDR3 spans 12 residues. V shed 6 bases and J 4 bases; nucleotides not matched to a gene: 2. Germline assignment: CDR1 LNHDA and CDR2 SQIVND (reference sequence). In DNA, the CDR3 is TGTGCCAGTAGGGGACAGCTCTATGGCTACACCTTC. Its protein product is CASRGQLYGYTF.

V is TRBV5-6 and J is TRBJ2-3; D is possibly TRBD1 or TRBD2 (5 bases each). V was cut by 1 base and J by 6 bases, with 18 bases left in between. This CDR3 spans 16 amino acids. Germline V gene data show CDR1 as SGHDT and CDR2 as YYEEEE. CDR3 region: CASSLSFGRGGDTQYF. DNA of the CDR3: TGTGCCAGCAGCTTGAGTTTTGGTAGGGGCGGGGATACGCAGTATTTT.

CDR3 in DNA: TGTGCCAGCTCACAGTACAGGGATTCCAGTCGCGGCTACACCTTC. Translated: CASSQYRDSSRGYTF. The V and J genes are TRBV18 and TRBJ1-2, with D possibly being TRBD1 (6 bases). The CDR3 has 15 amino acids. The V gene lost 4 bases and the J gene lost 8 bases, with 20 bases spanning the gap. From germline, CDR1 is KGHSH and CDR2 LQKENI.

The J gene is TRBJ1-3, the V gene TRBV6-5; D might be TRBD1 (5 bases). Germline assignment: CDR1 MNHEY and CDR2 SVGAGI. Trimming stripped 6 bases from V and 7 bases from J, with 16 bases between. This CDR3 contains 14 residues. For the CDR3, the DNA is TGTGCCAGCAGCCGGGGGACTCTGGAGAACACCATATATTTT. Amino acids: CASSRGTLENTIYF.

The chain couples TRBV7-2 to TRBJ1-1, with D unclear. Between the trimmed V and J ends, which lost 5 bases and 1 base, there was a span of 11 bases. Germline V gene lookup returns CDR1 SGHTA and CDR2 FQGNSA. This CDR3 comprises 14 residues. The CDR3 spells CASSREVSNTEAFF. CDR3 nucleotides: TGTGCCAGCAGCCGTGAGGTGTCGAACACTGAAGCTTTCTTT.

As DNA, the CDR3 is TGTGCCTGGAGTGGGCCAGGGAGAAACTATGGCTACACCTTC. Translating it yields CAWSGPGRNYGYTF. The chain links TRBV30 to TRBJ1-2; D might be TRBD1 (5 bases). The germline gives CDR1 GTSNPN, CDR2 SVGIG (reference sequence). V was trimmed by 1 base and J by 2 bases, leaving 11 bases between them. This CDR3 contains 14 residues.

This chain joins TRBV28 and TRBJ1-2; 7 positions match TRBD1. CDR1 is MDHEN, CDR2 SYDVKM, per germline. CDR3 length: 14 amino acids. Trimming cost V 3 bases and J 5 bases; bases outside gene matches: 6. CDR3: CASSFKGARYGYTF. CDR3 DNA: TGTGCCAGCAGTTTTAAGGGGGCGAGGTATGGCTACACCTTC.

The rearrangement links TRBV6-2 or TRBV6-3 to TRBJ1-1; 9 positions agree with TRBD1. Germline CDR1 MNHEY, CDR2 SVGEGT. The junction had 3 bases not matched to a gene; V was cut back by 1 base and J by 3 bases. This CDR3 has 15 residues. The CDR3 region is CASSYLGQGDTEAFF. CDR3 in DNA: TGTGCCAGCAGTTACTTGGGACAGGGAGACACTGAAGCTTTCTTT.

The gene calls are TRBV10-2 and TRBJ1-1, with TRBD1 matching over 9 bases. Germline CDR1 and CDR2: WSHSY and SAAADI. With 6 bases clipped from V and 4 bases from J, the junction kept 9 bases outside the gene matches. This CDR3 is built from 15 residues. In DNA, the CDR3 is TGCGCCAGCAGCATCGACAGGGGGGGTGGCACTGAAGCTTTCTTT. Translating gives CASSIDRGGGTEAFF.

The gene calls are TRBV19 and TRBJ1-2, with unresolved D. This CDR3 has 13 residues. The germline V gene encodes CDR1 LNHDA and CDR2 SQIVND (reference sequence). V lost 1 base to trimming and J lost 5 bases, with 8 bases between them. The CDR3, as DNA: TGTGCCAGTAGTATAGGTTCGGCTTATGGCTACACCTTC. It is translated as CASSIGSAYGYTF. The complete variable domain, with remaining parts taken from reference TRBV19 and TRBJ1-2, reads DGGITQSPKYLFRKEGQNVTLSCEQNLNHDAMYWYRQDPGQGLRLIYYSQIVNDFQKGDIAEGYSVSREKKESFPLTVTSAQKNPTAFYLCASSIGSAYGYTFGSGTRLTVV.

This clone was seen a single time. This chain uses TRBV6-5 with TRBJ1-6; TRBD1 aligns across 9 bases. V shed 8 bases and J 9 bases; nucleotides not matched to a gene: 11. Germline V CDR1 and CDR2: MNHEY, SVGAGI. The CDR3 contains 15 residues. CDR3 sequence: CASAPGTGFSSPLHF. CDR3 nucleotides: TGTGCCAGCGCCCCCGGGACAGGGTTTAGTTCACCCCTCCACTTT.

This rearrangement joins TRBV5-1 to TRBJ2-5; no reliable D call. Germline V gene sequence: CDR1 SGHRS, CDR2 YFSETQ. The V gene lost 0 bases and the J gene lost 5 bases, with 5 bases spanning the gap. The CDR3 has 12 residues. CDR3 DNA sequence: TGCGCCAGCAGCTTGGTAGGGGAGACCCAGTACTTC. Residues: CASSLVGETQYF.

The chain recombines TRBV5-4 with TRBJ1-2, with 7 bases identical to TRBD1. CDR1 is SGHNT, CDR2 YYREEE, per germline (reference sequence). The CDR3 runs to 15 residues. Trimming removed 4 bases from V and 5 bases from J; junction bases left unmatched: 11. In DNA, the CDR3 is TGTGCCAGCAGCCCGACGAGGGGGCAACGGTATGGCTACACCTTC. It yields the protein CASSPTRGQRYGYTF.

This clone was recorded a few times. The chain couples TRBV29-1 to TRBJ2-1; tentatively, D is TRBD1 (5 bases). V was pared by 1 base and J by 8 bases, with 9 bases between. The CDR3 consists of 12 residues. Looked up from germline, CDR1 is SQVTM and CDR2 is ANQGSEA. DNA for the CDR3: TGCAGCGTTGAAGCCCTGACAGATGAGCAGTTCTTC. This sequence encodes CSVEALTDEQFF.

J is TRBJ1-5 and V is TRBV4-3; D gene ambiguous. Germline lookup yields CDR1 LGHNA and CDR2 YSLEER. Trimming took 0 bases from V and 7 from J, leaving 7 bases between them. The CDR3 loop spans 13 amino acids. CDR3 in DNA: TGCGCCAGCAGCCAAGACCTCGAACAGCCCCAGCATTTT. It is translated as CASSQDLEQPQHF.

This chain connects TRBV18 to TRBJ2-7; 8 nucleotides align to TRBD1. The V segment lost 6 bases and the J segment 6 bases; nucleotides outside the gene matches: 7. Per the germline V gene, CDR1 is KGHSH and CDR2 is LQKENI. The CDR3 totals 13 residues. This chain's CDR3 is CASSRTGIGEQYF. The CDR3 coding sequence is TGTGCCAGCTCCCGGACAGGGATTGGCGAGCAGTACTTC.

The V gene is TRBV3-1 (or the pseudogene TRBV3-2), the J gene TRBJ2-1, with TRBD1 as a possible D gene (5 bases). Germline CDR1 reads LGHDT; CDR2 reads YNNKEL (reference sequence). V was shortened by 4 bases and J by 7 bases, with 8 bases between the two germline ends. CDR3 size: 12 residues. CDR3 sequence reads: CASSLSGNEQFF. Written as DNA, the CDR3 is TGTGCCAGCAGCCTCTCAGGGAATGAGCAGTTCTTC.

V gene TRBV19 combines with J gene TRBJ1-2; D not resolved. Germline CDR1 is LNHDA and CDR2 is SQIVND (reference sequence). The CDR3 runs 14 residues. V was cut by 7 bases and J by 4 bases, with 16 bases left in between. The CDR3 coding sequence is TGTGCCAGTATCCAGGAGCACGCGATCTATGGCTACACCTTC. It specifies CASIQEHAIYGYTF.

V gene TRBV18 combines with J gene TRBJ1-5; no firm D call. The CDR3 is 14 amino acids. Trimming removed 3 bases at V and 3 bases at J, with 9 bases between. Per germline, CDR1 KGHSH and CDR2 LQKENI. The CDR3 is CASSPSTINQPQHF. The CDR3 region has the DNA TGTGCCAGCTCACCCTCGACAATCAATCAGCCCCAGCATTTT.

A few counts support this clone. The CDR3 here is CASSMELLVRNEQFF. CDR3 nucleotide sequence: TGTGCCAGTAGTATGGAACTATTAGTCCGCAATGAGCAGTTCTTC. The chain links TRBV19 to TRBJ2-1; no firm D call. The germline V gene has CDR1 LNHDA and CDR2 SQIVND (reference sequence). V lost 3 bases to trimming and J lost 6 bases, with 15 bases between them. CDR3 size: 15 residues. The full variable domain, completed using reference TRBV19 and TRBJ2-1, is DGGITQSPKYLFRKEGQNVTLSCEQNLNHDAMYWYRQDPGQGLRLIYYSQIVNDFQKGDIAEGYSVSREKKESFPLTVTSAQKNPTAFYLCASSMELLVRNEQFFGPGTRLTVL.